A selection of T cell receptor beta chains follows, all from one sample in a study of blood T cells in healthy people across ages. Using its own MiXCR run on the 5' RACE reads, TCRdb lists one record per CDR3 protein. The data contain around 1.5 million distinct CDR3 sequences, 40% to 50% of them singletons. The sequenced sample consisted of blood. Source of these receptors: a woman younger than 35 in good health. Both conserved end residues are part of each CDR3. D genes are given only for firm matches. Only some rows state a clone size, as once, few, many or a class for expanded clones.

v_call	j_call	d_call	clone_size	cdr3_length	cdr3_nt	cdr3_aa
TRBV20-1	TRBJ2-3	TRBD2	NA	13	TGCAGTGCTATAAAGCGGGGGGCCGATACGCAGTATTTT	CSAIKRGADTQYF
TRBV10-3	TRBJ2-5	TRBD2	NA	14	TGTGCCATCAAGGGACTAGCGGGAGCAGGGGAGCAGTACTTC	CAIKGLAGAGEQYF
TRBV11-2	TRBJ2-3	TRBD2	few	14	TGTGCCAGCAGCTTTAGCGGGCAGGCAGATACGCAGTATTTT	CASSFSGQADTQYF
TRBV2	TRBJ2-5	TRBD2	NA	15	TGTGCCAGCAGTAAGACTAGCGGGGGATCCAATGAGCAGTACTTC	CASSKTSGGSNEQYF
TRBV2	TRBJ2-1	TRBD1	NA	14	TGTGCCAGCAGCGGGACAGGGGGACGGAATGAGCAGTTCTTC	CASSGTGGRNEQFF
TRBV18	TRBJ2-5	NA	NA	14	TGTGCCAGCTCAGCACAGGGATTCCAAGAGACCCAGTACTTC	CASSAQGFQETQYF
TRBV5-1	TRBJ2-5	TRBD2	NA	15	TGCGCCAGCAGCGACGGACTAGCGGGAGCAGGGACCCAGTACTTC	CASSDGLAGAGTQYF
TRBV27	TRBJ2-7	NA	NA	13	TGCGCCAGCAGTACGAGTGCCCAGTCGGTGCAGTACTTC	CASSTSAQSVQYF
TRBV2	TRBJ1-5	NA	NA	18	TGTGCCAGCAGTACACGGAGGGGACGGGGGGCTATAGGACAGCCCCAGCATTTT	CASSTRRGRGAIGQPQHF
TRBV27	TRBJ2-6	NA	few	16	TGTGCCAGCAGTTTTACAGTGGGCTCTGGGGCCAACGTCCTGACTTTC	CASSFTVGSGANVLTF
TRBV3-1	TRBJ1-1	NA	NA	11	TGTGCCAGCGGCCAAGCCGTTGAAGCTTTCTTT	CASGQAVEAFF
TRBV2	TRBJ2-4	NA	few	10	TGTGCCAGTAGCAGGGGCATTCAGTACTTC	CASSRGIQYF
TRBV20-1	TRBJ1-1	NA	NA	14	TGCAGTGCTAGTCCCCGGGCGGCGAACACTGAAGCTTTCTTT	CSASPRAANTEAFF
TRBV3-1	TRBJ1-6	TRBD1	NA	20	TGTGCCAGCAGCCAAGATACTACTCAGCCGACAGGGCATCTGATTTCACCCCTCCACTTT	CASSQDTTQPTGHLISPLHF
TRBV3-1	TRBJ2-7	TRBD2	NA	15	TGTGCCAGCAGCCACCTCGGGACTAGCGGCTACGAGCAGTACTTC	CASSHLGTSGYEQYF
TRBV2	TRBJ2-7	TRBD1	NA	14	TGTGCCAGCAGGGCCAGGGGGCACTCCTACGAGCAGTACTTC	CASRARGHSYEQYF
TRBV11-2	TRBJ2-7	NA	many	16	TGTGCCAGCAGCGCATCCGGGCCCTACAGCTCCTACGAGCAGTACTTC	CASSASGPYSSYEQYF
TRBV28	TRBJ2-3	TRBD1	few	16	TGTGCCAGCAGTCCCCGGGACAGGGGGCTTGAAGATACGCAGTATTTT	CASSPRDRGLEDTQYF
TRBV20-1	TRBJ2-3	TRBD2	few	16	TGCAGTGCTATGACGACTAGCGGGAGAGACACAGATACGCAGTATTTT	CSAMTTSGRDTDTQYF
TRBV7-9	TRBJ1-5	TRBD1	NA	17	TGTGCCAGCAGCTTAGCCGGGACAGGGGAGAATGATCAGCCCCAGCATTTT	CASSLAGTGENDQPQHF
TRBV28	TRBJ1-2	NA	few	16	TGTGCCACCGGTCCCCCAGGGTTATCGGGTAACTATGGCTACACCTTC	CATGPPGLSGNYGYTF
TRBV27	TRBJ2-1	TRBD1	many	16	TGTGCCAGCAGGCCTCAACCGGGACAGATCTACAATGAGCAGTTCTTC	CASRPQPGQIYNEQFF
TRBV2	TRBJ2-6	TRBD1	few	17	TGTGCCAGCAGTCTACAAAGACAGGGGTACGGGGCCAACGTCCTGACTTTC	CASSLQRQGYGANVLTF
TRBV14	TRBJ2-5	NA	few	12	TGTGCCAGCAGCCAAATAGGGGAGACCCAGTACTTC	CASSQIGETQYF
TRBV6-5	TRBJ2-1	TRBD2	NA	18	TGTGCCAGCAGTTCCCCGTCGGGAGCGGGGAGCTCCTACAATGAGCAGTTCTTC	CASSSPSGAGSSYNEQFF
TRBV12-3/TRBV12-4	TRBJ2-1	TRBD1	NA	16	TGTGCCAGCAACGGTAGACAGGGTCGCTCCTACAATGAGCAGTTCTTC	CASNGRQGRSYNEQFF
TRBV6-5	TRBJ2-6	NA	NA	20	TGTGCCAGCAGTTCCCACGGACCCGGACAGTTTTCATCTGGGGCCAACGTCCTGACTTTC	CASSSHGPGQFSSGANVLTF